These T cell receptor beta chains were read from a single sample in a study of T cell responses to AZD1222 COVID-19 vaccine. Sequencing used immunoSEQ multiplex PCR; TCRdb keeps in-frame clones, though not all of them. The sample gives over 95,000 clones, more than 70% of which show up once; 6.5% is in the top ten. The starting material was peripheral blood, obtained 28 days after the second AZD1222 dose. The source is an adult who received the AZD1222 COVID-19 vaccine. CDR3s include the opening cysteine and the closing phenylalanine or tryptophan. A D gene is named only where the DNA matches it firmly. Clone size is given for some rows only: seen once, a few or many times, or a class if the clone is expanded.

j_gene: TRBJ1-5
len: 16
d_gene: .
abundance: .
v_gene: TRBV19
CDR3nt: TGTGCCAGTAGGGAAGGGTTCGGGGACACGGCCCAGCCCCAGCATTTT
CDR3aa: CASREGFGDTAQPQHF

j_gene: TRBJ2-5
len: 16
d_gene: TRBD2
abundance: .
v_gene: TRBV6-2/TRBV6-3
CDR3nt: TGTGCCAGCAGTTACTCTGTCGGGGGGATCTTAGAGACCCAGTACTTC
CDR3aa: CASSYSVGGILETQYF

j_gene: TRBJ1-1
len: 11
d_gene: .
abundance: .
v_gene: TRBV2
CDR3nt: TGTGCCAGCAGTGAGGTCAGAGAAGCTTTCTTT
CDR3aa: CASSEVREAFF

j_gene: TRBJ2-3
len: 15
d_gene: .
abundance: .
v_gene: TRBV13
CDR3nt: TGTGCCAGCAGCTTAGGCGCCTCAGACACAGATACGCAGTATTTT
CDR3aa: CASSLGASDTDTQYF

j_gene: TRBJ1-2
len: 12
d_gene: .
abundance: .
v_gene: TRBV28
CDR3nt: TGTGCCTGCGGGTGGGTGAACTATGGCTACACCTTC
CDR3aa: CACGWVNYGYTF

j_gene: TRBJ2-5
len: 13
d_gene: .
abundance: .
v_gene: TRBV12-3/TRBV12-4
CDR3nt: TGTGCCAGCAGTTTAGTGACAGAAGAGACCCAGTACTTC
CDR3aa: CASSLVTEETQYF

j_gene: TRBJ1-3
len: 16
d_gene: .
abundance: .
v_gene: TRBV4-2
CDR3nt: TGTGCCAGCAGCCAAGAACTTCAGGGAGGTGGAAACACCATATATTTT
CDR3aa: CASSQELQGGGNTIYF

j_gene: TRBJ1-1
len: 15
d_gene: .
abundance: .
v_gene: TRBV7-9
CDR3nt: TGTGCCAGCAGCTTGGGGGACGGAATGAACACTGAAGCTTTCTTT
CDR3aa: CASSLGDGMNTEAFF

j_gene: TRBJ2-7
len: 15
d_gene: TRBD1
abundance: .
v_gene: TRBV5-1
CDR3nt: TGCGCCAGCAGCTTGGCCGGGACAGCGAACTACGAGCAGTACTTC
CDR3aa: CASSLAGTANYEQYF

j_gene: TRBJ1-1
len: 13
d_gene: .
abundance: once
v_gene: TRBV7-9
CDR3nt: TGTGCCAGCAGCGTCCAGATGAACACTGAAGCTTTCTTT
CDR3aa: CASSVQMNTEAFF

j_gene: TRBJ1-2
len: 13
d_gene: .
abundance: .
v_gene: TRBV7-8
CDR3nt: TGTGCCAGCACCCTTTCTCTCGACTATGGCTACACCTTC
CDR3aa: CASTLSLDYGYTF

j_gene: TRBJ2-7
len: 13
d_gene: TRBD1
abundance: .
v_gene: TRBV19
CDR3nt: TGTGCCAGTAGTATGGACAGGTCGAGGGAGCAGTACTTC
CDR3aa: CASSMDRSREQYF

j_gene: TRBJ2-7
len: 14
d_gene: TRBD1
abundance: .
v_gene: TRBV19
CDR3nt: TGTGCCAGTAGTGCCGGGACAGCACGTTACGAGCAGTACTTC
CDR3aa: CASSAGTARYEQYF

j_gene: TRBJ2-7
len: 14
d_gene: .
abundance: .
v_gene: TRBV21-1
CDR3nt: TGTGCCAGCAGGGGACAGGGGGCGCTTGGCGAGCAGTACTTC
CDR3aa: CASRGQGALGEQYF

j_gene: TRBJ2-3
len: 13
d_gene: .
abundance: once
v_gene: TRBV7-7
CDR3nt: TGTGCTAGCAGCTTAGATATCACAGATACGCAGTATTTT
CDR3aa: CASSLDITDTQYF

j_gene: TRBJ2-3
len: 14
d_gene: .
abundance: .
v_gene: TRBV5-8
CDR3nt: TGTGCCAGCAGCTTAGGACAGCCCACAGATACGCAGTATTTT
CDR3aa: CASSLGQPTDTQYF

j_gene: TRBJ1-1
len: 14
d_gene: .
abundance: .
v_gene: TRBV10-3
CDR3nt: TGTGCCATCAGCGGGGACGGCTCGAACACTGAAGCTTTCTTT
CDR3aa: CAISGDGSNTEAFF

j_gene: TRBJ1-4
len: 15
d_gene: .
abundance: .
v_gene: TRBV28
CDR3nt: TGTGCCAGCAGTTTTCCCCCGGGGGCTAGGGAAAAACTGTTTTTT
CDR3aa: CASSFPPGAREKLFF

j_gene: TRBJ1-4
len: 15
d_gene: .
abundance: .
v_gene: TRBV27
CDR3nt: TGTGCCAGCAGTTCTCAGGGTACAACTAATGAAAAACTGTTTTTT
CDR3aa: CASSSQGTTNEKLFF

j_gene: TRBJ1-6
len: 15
d_gene: TRBD1
abundance: few
v_gene: TRBV27
CDR3nt: TGTGCCAGCAGTTTAACAGGGGTTTTTGGGTCACCCCTCCACTTT
CDR3aa: CASSLTGVFGSPLHF

j_gene: TRBJ1-5
len: 15
d_gene: TRBD1
abundance: many
v_gene: TRBV4-3
CDR3nt: TGCGCCAGCAGCCAAGTGTTAGGGGGCGATCAGCCCCAGCATTTT
CDR3aa: CASSQVLGGDQPQHF

j_gene: TRBJ2-3
len: 15
d_gene: .
abundance: .
v_gene: TRBV9
CDR3nt: TGTGCCAGCAGCGGCCAATCCGGGGGTCCCGATACGCAGTATTTT
CDR3aa: CASSGQSGGPDTQYF

j_gene: TRBJ2-3
len: 14
d_gene: TRBD1
abundance: .
v_gene: TRBV4-3
CDR3nt: TGCGCCAGCAGCCTAAACAGGGGGCCAGATACGCAGTATTTT
CDR3aa: CASSLNRGPDTQYF

j_gene: TRBJ1-2
len: 16
d_gene: .
abundance: .
v_gene: TRBV4-2
CDR3nt: TGTGCCAGCAGCCAAGAGGGCAGAACGGTGGACTATGGCTACACCTTC
CDR3aa: CASSQEGRTVDYGYTF

j_gene: TRBJ2-7
len: 14
d_gene: TRBD1
abundance: once
v_gene: TRBV3-1/TRBV3-2
CDR3nt: TGTGCCAGCAGCCAAGGGACAGGGGGCTACGAGCAGTACTTC
CDR3aa: CASSQGTGGYEQYF

j_gene: TRBJ2-3
len: 15
d_gene: .
abundance: .
v_gene: TRBV18
CDR3nt: TGTGCCAGCTCACCACTCGCGGCTAGCACAGATACGCAGTATTTT
CDR3aa: CASSPLAASTDTQYF

j_gene: TRBJ1-2
len: 14
d_gene: .
abundance: .
v_gene: TRBV27
CDR3nt: TGTGCCAGCAGTACTTTGGACGGGTCCTATGGCTACACCTTC
CDR3aa: CASSTLDGSYGYTF

j_gene: TRBJ2-3
len: 15
d_gene: TRBD1
abundance: .
v_gene: TRBV28
CDR3nt: TGTGCCAGCAGTTCGACAGGGTATGGCGCAGATACGCAGTATTTT
CDR3aa: CASSSTGYGADTQYF

j_gene: TRBJ1-4
len: 15
d_gene: TRBD1
abundance: .
v_gene: TRBV7-2
CDR3nt: TGTGCCAGCAGCCAACAGGGGGCGGGAAATGAAAAACTGTTTTTT
CDR3aa: CASSQQGAGNEKLFF

j_gene: TRBJ2-3
len: 15
d_gene: .
abundance: once
v_gene: TRBV5-6
CDR3nt: TGTGCCAGCAGCTCGCCGGGCTATAGCACAGATACGCAGTATTTT
CDR3aa: CASSSPGYSTDTQYF

j_gene: TRBJ2-7
len: 14
d_gene: TRBD1
abundance: .
v_gene: TRBV5-1
CDR3nt: TGCGCCAGCAGCGAGGGGACAGGGATCTACGAGCAGTACTTC
CDR3aa: CASSEGTGIYEQYF

j_gene: TRBJ1-2
len: 14
d_gene: .
abundance: .
v_gene: TRBV7-2
CDR3nt: TGTGCCAGCAGCCCAACGGAGGATAACTATGGCTACACCTTC
CDR3aa: CASSPTEDNYGYTF

j_gene: TRBJ1-4
len: 13
d_gene: .
abundance: .
v_gene: TRBV2
CDR3nt: TGTGCCAGCAGAACAGGGCTCAGTGAAAAACTGTTTTTT
CDR3aa: CASRTGLSEKLFF

j_gene: TRBJ1-2
len: 14
d_gene: TRBD1
abundance: .
v_gene: TRBV7-2
CDR3nt: TGTGCCAGCAGTACCGACAGGGGGCGAGATGGCTACACCTTC
CDR3aa: CASSTDRGRDGYTF

j_gene: TRBJ1-1
len: 14
d_gene: .
abundance: .
v_gene: TRBV6-1
CDR3nt: TGTGCCAGCAGTGAAGGCTGGGGCTTGGCTGAAGCTTTCTTT
CDR3aa: CASSEGWGLAEAFF

j_gene: TRBJ1-3
len: 15
d_gene: TRBD1
abundance: .
v_gene: TRBV19
CDR3nt: TGTGCCAGTAAACCTGGGGACAGCTCTGGAAACACCATATATTTT
CDR3aa: CASKPGDSSGNTIYF

j_gene: TRBJ1-2
len: 13
d_gene: .
abundance: .
v_gene: TRBV7-9
CDR3nt: TGTGCCAGCAGCTTAGCGGTGAACTATGGCTACACCTTC
CDR3aa: CASSLAVNYGYTF

j_gene: TRBJ2-2
len: 15
d_gene: .
abundance: .
v_gene: TRBV7-2
CDR3nt: TGTGCCAGCAGCGAGACACAGGGGAGGAACCGGGAGCTGTTTTTT
CDR3aa: CASSETQGRNRELFF

j_gene: TRBJ2-1
len: 13
d_gene: .
abundance: .
v_gene: TRBV7-9
CDR3nt: TGTGCCAGCAGCCTCATGACTTACAATGAGCAGTTCTTC
CDR3aa: CASSLMTYNEQFF

j_gene: TRBJ2-2
len: 13
d_gene: .
abundance: .
v_gene: TRBV5-1
CDR3nt: TGCGCCAGCAGCTTGGGGAACACCGGGGAGCTGTTTTTT
CDR3aa: CASSLGNTGELFF

j_gene: TRBJ2-2
len: 14
d_gene: .
abundance: .
v_gene: TRBV4-3
CDR3nt: TGCGCCAGCAGCCAAGAAAGGCTCACCGGGGAGCTGTTTTTT
CDR3aa: CASSQERLTGELFF